The 22 T cell receptor beta chains below all came from one sample that was sequenced in a study of T cell clones after liver transplantation. Assay used: immunoSEQ multiplex PCR; TCRdb lists only in-frame clones, some missing. The sample includes approximately 100,000 clones, about 88% seen only once; the top ten take approximately 2.9%. The sequencing used CD4+ T cells from blood, collected 45 to 50 months after liver transplant. Receptors were obtained from a human patient who received a liver transplant. The graft donor may have given rise to some T cells.

A few counts support this clone. The rearrangement joins TRBV27 to TRBJ1-1, with 9 bases matching TRBD1. Germline CDR1 and CDR2: MNHEY and SMNVEV (reference sequence). The CDR3 is made up of 13 amino acids. J lost 4 bases, V lost 6 bases, and 3 bases had no gene match. This CDR3 reads CASRLTGGTEAFF. The DNA of the CDR3 is TGTGCCAGCAGGCTGACAGGGGGCACTGAAGCTTTCTTT.

Concerning this clone itself: This same CDR3 is encoded by further DNA sequences in the sample. The CDR3 loop is CASSLTPGSYEQYF. The CDR3 bases are TGTGCCAGCAGCTTAACTCCCGGCTCCTACGAGCAGTACTTC. The chain recombines TRBV7-3 with TRBJ2-7; the D is unclear. This CDR3 comprises 14 residues. The V end was cut by 0 bases, the J end by 0 bases, with 6 bases between. Germline V lookup: CDR1 SGHTA, CDR2 FQGTGA.

This sequence joins TRBV5-4 and TRBJ2-5; no definite D call. V was shortened by 4 bases and J by 1 base, with 11 bases between the two germline ends. The CDR3 consists of 14 residues. Germline-derived CDR1 and CDR2 are SGHNT and YYREEE (reference sequence). DNA of the CDR3: TGTGCCAGCAGCCGACCTACAACCCAAGAGACCCAGTACTTC. This codes for CASSRPTTQETQYF.

V gene TRBV7-9 combines with J gene TRBJ2-2, with D perhaps matching TRBD1 (6 bases). Trimming removed 5 bases from V and 2 bases from J, with 12 bases in between. The CDR3 loop spans 15 amino acids. Germline assignment: CDR1 SEHNR and CDR2 FQNEAQ (reference sequence). As DNA, the CDR3 is TGTGCCAGCAGCCCTGGGGGCGGCAACACCGGGGAGCTGTTTTTT. Translation: CASSPGGGNTGELFF.

This clone appeared a single time. The rearrangement uses TRBV9 and TRBJ2-1, with 9 bases lining up with TRBD2. Germline assignment: CDR1 SGDLS and CDR2 YYNGEE. V gave up 4 bases and J gave up 3 bases; unmatched junction bases: 8. This CDR3 region has 16 residues. This CDR3 is CASSTFAGGLYNEQFF. Written as DNA, the CDR3 is TGTGCCAGCAGCACTTTTGCGGGGGGGCTCTACAATGAGCAGTTCTTC.

V and J are TRBV5-1 and TRBJ2-7; D might be TRBD1 (5 bases). The germline V gene has CDR1 SGHRS and CDR2 YFSETQ. CDR3 length equals 14 residues. Trimming took 5 bases from V and 2 from J, leaving 14 bases between them. CDR3 nucleotide sequence: TGCGCCAGCAGTCTCCAGGGATCCCCCTACGAGCAGTACTTC. It translates to CASSLQGSPYEQYF.

Of note for this clone: The sample carries other DNA sequences with the same CDR3. The V and J genes are TRBV18 and TRBJ2-5; D gene uncertain. The CDR3 extends over 11 amino acids. Trimming shortened V by 4 bases and J by 3 bases, and 3 bases separated the two germline ends. CDR1 KGHSH and CDR2 LQKENI come from the germline V gene. CDR3 region: CASSLKETQYF. The DNA for the CDR3 is TGTGCCAGCTCACTTAAAGAGACCCAGTACTTC.

This clone was observed once. This rearrangement joins TRBV18 to TRBJ1-5; D might be TRBD1 (5 bases). The germline V gene encodes CDR1 KGHSH and CDR2 LQKENI. V was shortened by 3 bases and J by 2 bases, with 17 bases between the two germline ends. This CDR3 region has 17 residues. Here the CDR3 reads CASSPNLGARGNQPQHF. CDR3 sequence (DNA): TGTGCCAGCTCACCGAACTTAGGGGCCAGGGGCAATCAGCCCCAGCATTTT.

The V and J genes are TRBV5-1 and TRBJ2-3; no firm D call. Looked up from germline, CDR1 is SGHRS and CDR2 is YFSETQ. V lost 0 bases and J lost 0, with 8 bases in between. This CDR3 has 15 residues. CDR3 sequence (DNA): TGCGCCAGCAGCTTGGTTGGGATGAGCACAGATACGCAGTATTTT. It specifies CASSLVGMSTDTQYF.

This chain connects TRBV2 to TRBJ1-5, with 7 bases matching TRBD1. Germline V gene sequence: CDR1 SNHLY, CDR2 FYNNEI. J lost 2 bases, V lost 7 bases, and 8 bases had no gene match. This CDR3 has 15 amino acids. The DNA of the CDR3 is TGTGCCAGCACCCCCCAAACAGGGGGCAATCAGCCCCAGCATTTT. Amino acids: CASTPQTGGNQPQHF.

V and J are TRBV6-5 and TRBJ2-3; D may be TRBD1 (5 bases). This CDR3 comprises 13 residues. CDR1 is MNHEY and CDR2 is SVGAGI in the germline V gene. With 6 bases removed from V and 2 bases from J, the gap between germline ends came to 9 bases. The CDR3 DNA reads TGTGCCAGCAGAAGACAGCTCACAGATACGCAGTATTTT. Protein sequence: CASRRQLTDTQYF.

This clone was detected only a few times. V and J are TRBV28 and TRBJ1-5; D remains unclear. The CDR3 is 11 residues long. From germline, CDR1 is MDHEN and CDR2 SYDVKM. Trimming left V 5 bases short and J 9 bases short, with 8 bases between. This CDR3 is CASSRYGPQHF. The CDR3 DNA reads as TGTGCCAGCAGTCGCTACGGGCCCCAGCATTTT.

There are a few counts of this clone. This sequence joins TRBV28 and TRBJ1-4; 7 bases align to TRBD1. Trimming removed 4 bases from V and 6 bases from J; junction bases left unmatched: 8. The germline V gene encodes CDR1 MDHEN and CDR2 SYDVKM. The CDR3 runs 15 residues. The CDR3 is CASSSRQGGDEKLFF. CDR3 DNA sequence: TGTGCCAGCAGTTCTAGACAGGGAGGGGATGAAAAACTGTTTTTT.

The chain carries TRBV14 and TRBJ2-2; TRBD1 agrees at 7 bases. The CDR3 is 15 amino acids. Trimming removed 3 bases from V and 4 bases from J; junction bases left unmatched: 5. CDR1 is SGHDN and CDR2 is FVKESK in the germline V gene. The CDR3 region has the DNA TGTGCCAGCAGCCAGAGGGGACAGCCCACCGGGGAGCTGTTTTTT. Translating gives CASSQRGQPTGELFF.

The rearrangement joins TRBV5-1 to TRBJ2-3; TRBD1 agrees at 7 bases. V shed 5 bases, J shed 3 bases, and the junction held 6 bases outside the gene matches. Germline lookup yields CDR1 SGHRS and CDR2 YFSETQ. This CDR3 region has 14 residues. CDR3: CASSLGQATDTQYF. CDR3 coding DNA: TGCGCCAGCAGTCTCGGACAGGCGACAGATACGCAGTATTTT.

This clone was counted only a few times. CDR3 protein: CASVLSSGGNQPQHF. The CDR3 bases are TGTGCCAGCGTTTTGTCGAGCGGAGGCAATCAGCCCCAGCATTTT. This sequence joins TRBV2 and TRBJ1-5; unclear D gene. The CDR3 has 15 residues. The germline V and J ends were trimmed by 8 bases and 2 bases, with 16 bases remaining between them. The germline V gene encodes CDR1 SNHLY and CDR2 FYNNEI.

The chain employs TRBV14 and TRBJ1-1, with D possibly TRBD1 on 6 matching bases. V was pared by 2 bases and J by 6 bases, with 16 bases between. The CDR3 contains 15 residues. Per germline, CDR1 SGHDN and CDR2 FVKESK. The CDR3 reads CASSQRQGFGAEAFF. Here the CDR3 DNA reads TGTGCCAGCAGCCAAAGGCAGGGGTTCGGCGCTGAAGCTTTCTTT. The whole variable domain, remainder taken from reference TRBV14 and TRBJ1-1, is EAGVTQFPSHSVIEKGQTVTLRCDPISGHDNLYWYRRVMGKEIKFLLHFVKESKQDESGMPNNRFLAERTGGTYSTLKVQPAELEDSGVYFCASSQRQGFGAEAFFGQGTRLTVV.

J is TRBJ2-1 and V is TRBV14; D unresolved. Germline values: CDR1 SGHDN, CDR2 FVKESK. The CDR3 is 14 residues long. Trimming took off 3 bases at V and 7 bases at J, with 13 bases between the two ends. The CDR3: CASSQSETRNEQFF. The DNA of the CDR3 is TGTGCCAGCAGCCAGTCTGAAACGCGGAATGAGCAGTTCTTC.

This clone showed up just once. The CDR3 region is CASSLTQGNQPQHF. DNA for the CDR3: TGTGCCAGCAGCTTAACACAGGGTAATCAGCCCCAGCATTTT. The rearrangement uses TRBV7-2 and TRBJ1-5, with D maybe TRBD1 (6 bases). Germline assignment: CDR1 SGHTA and CDR2 FQGNSA. CDR3 length equals 14 residues. V lost 2 bases, J lost 4 bases, and 9 bases lay in between.

The chain links TRBV19 to TRBJ2-3; 8 bases match TRBD2. Trimming removed 6 bases from V and 1 base from J; junction bases left unmatched: 3. CDR1 is LNHDA, CDR2 SQIVND, per germline (reference sequence). This CDR3 contains 14 residues. CDR3 nucleotide sequence: TGTGCCAGTAGCCGGCGGGGGGGCACAGATACGCAGTATTTT. It is translated as CASSRRGGTDTQYF.

This chain uses TRBV19 with TRBJ1-6; 8 positions match TRBD1. The CDR3 runs to 16 residues. J lost 7 bases, V lost 3 bases, and 8 bases had no gene match. CDR1 and CDR2 from the germline V gene are LNHDA and SQIVND (reference sequence). Here the CDR3 reads CASSISSRQGNSPLHF. In DNA form, the CDR3 reads TGTGCCAGTAGTATTAGTTCCCGACAGGGGAATTCACCCCTCCACTTT.

This clone was counted between two and nine times. The chain links TRBV18 to TRBJ1-5; D ambiguous. Between the trimmed V and J ends, which lost 2 bases and 4 bases, there was a span of 9 bases. The CDR3 has 14 amino acids. Germline V gene lookup returns CDR1 KGHSH and CDR2 LQKENI. The CDR3 region is CASSPGQFNQPQHF. In nucleotides, the CDR3 is TGTGCCAGCTCACCAGGGCAGTTTAATCAGCCCCAGCATTTT.